This record concerns one T cell receptor beta chain sequence. Its target is unknown. Germline lookup yields CDR1 SGHAT and CDR2 FQNNGV. The ends lost 1 base at V and 2 bases at J; junction bases unmatched: 2. CDR3 length: 15 amino acids. The data were obtained in a study of a mutant IDH1 vaccine in newly diagnosed glioma. The time point was: week 11, during vaccination. Topical imiquimod was applied with each vaccine dose, which held 300 ug of mutant IDH1 20-mer peptide. Using immunoSEQ multiplex PCR, the repertoire was profiled, and TCRdb retains in-frame clones only, with some absent. The repertoire holds over 55,000 clones, with around 80% as singletons.

The chain links TRBV11-2 to TRBJ2-7; 10 bases are shared with TRBD1. This receptor was identified in a man aged 25 to 40 with glioma. The source material was PBMCs, sampled from a glioma patient whose treatment included an IDH1 peptide vaccine. The CDR3 sequence is CASSLGDRGPYEQYF. CDR3 sequence (DNA): TGTGCCAGCAGCTTAGGGGACAGGGGTCCCTACGAGCAGTACTTC. Full variable domain (remainder filled in from reference TRBV11-2 and TRBJ2-7): EAGVAQSPRYKIIEKRQSVAFWCNPISGHATLYWYQQILGQGPKLLIQFQNNGVVDDSQLPKDRFSAERLKGVDSTLKIQPAKLEDSAVYLCASSLGDRGPYEQYFGPGTRLTVT.